Sequencing of this T cell receptor beta chain was carried out in a study of control samples from healthy donors and cancer patients. This CDR3 contains 14 residues. The V end was cut by 3 bases, the J end by 7 bases, with 13 bases between. The germline V gene encodes CDR1 SGHTA and CDR2 FQGTGA. Data came from immunoSEQ multiplex PCR; TCRdb stores just in-frame clones and leaves some out. The table includes 70,000 to 95,000 clones, around 87% detected once. Sequencing was performed on blood. The V and J genes are TRBV7-3 and TRBJ2-1; perhaps TRBD2 as D (5 bases). The TCR comes from a man aged 50-59 years in good health. CDR3 residues: CASSLGSTGNEQFF. The CDR3 bases are TGTGCCAGCAGCTTGGGTTCTACGGGAAATGAGCAGTTCTTC.